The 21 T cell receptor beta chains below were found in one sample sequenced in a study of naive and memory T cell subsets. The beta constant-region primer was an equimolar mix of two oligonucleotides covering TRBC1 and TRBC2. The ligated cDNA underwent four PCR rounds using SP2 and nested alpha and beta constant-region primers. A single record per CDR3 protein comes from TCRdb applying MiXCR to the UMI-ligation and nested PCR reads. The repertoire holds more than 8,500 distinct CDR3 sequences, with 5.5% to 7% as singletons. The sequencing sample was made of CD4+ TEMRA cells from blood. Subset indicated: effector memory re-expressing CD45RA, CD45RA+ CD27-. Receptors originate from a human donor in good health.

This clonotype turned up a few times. CDR3 sequence: CASNPTGRKNYGYTF. CDR3 DNA sequence: TGTGCCAGCAATCCAACAGGGCGTAAAAACTATGGCTACACCTTC. This chain uses TRBV6-2 or TRBV6-3 with TRBJ1-2; tentative D call: TRBD1 (6 bases). Germline CDR1 reads MNHEY; CDR2 reads SVGEGT. CDR3 length: 15 residues. V was clipped by 7 bases and J by 2 bases, with 17 bases between them.

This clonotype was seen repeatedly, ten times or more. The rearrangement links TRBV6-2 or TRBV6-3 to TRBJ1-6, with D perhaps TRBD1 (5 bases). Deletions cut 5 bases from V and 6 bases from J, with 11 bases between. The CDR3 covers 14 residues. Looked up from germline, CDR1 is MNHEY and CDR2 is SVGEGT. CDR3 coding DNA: TGTGCCAGCAGTACCCATGGGGCTAATTCACCCCTCCACTTT. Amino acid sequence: CASSTHGANSPLHF.

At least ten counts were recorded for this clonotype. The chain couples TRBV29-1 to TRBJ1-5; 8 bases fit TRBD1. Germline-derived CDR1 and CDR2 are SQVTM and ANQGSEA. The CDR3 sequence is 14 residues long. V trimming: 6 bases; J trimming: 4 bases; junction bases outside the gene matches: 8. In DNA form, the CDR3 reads TGCAGCGTCAGCGGACAGGGCGGTAATCAGCCCCAGCATTTT. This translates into CSVSGQGGNQPQHF.

The CDR3 reads CAWSYAMRASYNSPLHF. The CDR3 DNA reads TGTGCCTGGAGTTACGCGATGCGAGCCTCCTATAATTCACCCCTCCACTTT. This chain connects TRBV30 to TRBJ1-6, with D unclear. This CDR3 region has 17 residues. The V gene lost 2 bases and the J gene lost 0 bases, with 14 bases spanning the gap. Germline loops: CDR1 GTSNPN, CDR2 SVGIG (reference sequence).

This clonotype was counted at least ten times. CDR3 nucleotide sequence: TGTGCCAGCAACCCGGGTGTCAGGCATAGGATCCAGCCCCAGCATTTT. Amino acids: CASNPGVRHRIQPQHF. The chain has TRBV12-3 or TRBV12-4 and TRBJ1-5; D unresolved. The CDR3 extends over 16 amino acids. V lost 7 bases, J lost 7 bases, and 23 bases lay in between.

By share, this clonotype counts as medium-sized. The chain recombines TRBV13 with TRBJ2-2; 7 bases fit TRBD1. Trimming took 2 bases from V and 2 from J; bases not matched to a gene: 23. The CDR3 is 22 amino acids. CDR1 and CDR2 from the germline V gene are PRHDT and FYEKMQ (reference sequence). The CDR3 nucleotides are TGTGCCAGCAGCTTAAGGGGCTGGCGACTGACAGGGCCAGCCACCAACACCGGGGAGCTGTTTTTT. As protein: CASSLRGWRLTGPATNTGELFF.

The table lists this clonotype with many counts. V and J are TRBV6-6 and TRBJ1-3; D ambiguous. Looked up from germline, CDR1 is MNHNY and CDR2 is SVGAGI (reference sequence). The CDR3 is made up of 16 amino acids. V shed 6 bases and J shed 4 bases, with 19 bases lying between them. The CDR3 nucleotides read TGTGCCAGCAGCTTCATTACCGGGAATTCCGGAAACACCATATATTTT. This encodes CASSFITGNSGNTIYF.

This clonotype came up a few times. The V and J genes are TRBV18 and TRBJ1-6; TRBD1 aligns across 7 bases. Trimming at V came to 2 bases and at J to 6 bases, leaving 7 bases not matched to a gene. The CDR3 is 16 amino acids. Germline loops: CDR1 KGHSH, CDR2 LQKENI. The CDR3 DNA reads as TGTGCCAGCTCACCAAATACCGGGACAGCTAATTCACCCCTCCACTTT. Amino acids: CASSPNTGTANSPLHF.

The CDR3 DNA follows: TGTGCCAGCTCCTTCGGCGGCGGAGGGAACGAGCAGTACTTC. Its translation is CASSFGGGGNEQYF. The rearrangement uses TRBV7-3 and TRBJ2-7; D possibly corresponds to TRBD2 (6 bases). Trimming left V 8 bases short and J 5 bases short, with 19 bases between. CDR3 length: 14 amino acids. The germline V gene encodes CDR1 SGHTA and CDR2 FQGTGA.

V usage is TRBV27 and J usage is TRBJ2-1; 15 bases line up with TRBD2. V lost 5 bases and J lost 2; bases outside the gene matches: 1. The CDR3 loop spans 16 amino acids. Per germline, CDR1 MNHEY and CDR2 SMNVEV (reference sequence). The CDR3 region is CASSRTSGRAYNEQFF. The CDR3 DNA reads TGTGCCAGCAGTCGGACTAGCGGGAGGGCCTACAATGAGCAGTTCTTC.

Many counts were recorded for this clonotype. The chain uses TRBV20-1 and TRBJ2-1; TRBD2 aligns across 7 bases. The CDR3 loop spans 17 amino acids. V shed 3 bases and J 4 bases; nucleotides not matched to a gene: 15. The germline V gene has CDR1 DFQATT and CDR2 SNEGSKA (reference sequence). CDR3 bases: TGCAGTGCTAGTGCGGCTAGCGGCCTGGGGTTGTACAATGAGCAGTTCTTC. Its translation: CSASAASGLGLYNEQFF.

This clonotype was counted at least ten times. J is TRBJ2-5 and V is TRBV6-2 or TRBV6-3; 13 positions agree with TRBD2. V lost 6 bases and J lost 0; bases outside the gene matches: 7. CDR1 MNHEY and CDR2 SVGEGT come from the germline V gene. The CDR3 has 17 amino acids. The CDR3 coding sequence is TGTGCCAGCAGCCGCCGGACTAGCGGGAGTTACCAAGAGACCCAGTACTTC. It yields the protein CASSRRTSGSYQETQYF.

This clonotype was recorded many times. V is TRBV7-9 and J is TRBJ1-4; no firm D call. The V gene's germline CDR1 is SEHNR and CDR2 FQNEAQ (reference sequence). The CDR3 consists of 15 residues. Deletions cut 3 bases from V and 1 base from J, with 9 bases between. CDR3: CASSFLGKTNEKLFF. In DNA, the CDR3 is TGTGCCAGCAGCTTTTTGGGGAAAACTAATGAAAAACTGTTTTTT. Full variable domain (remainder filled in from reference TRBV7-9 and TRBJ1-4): DTGVSQNPRHKITKRGQNVTFRCDPISEHNRLYWYRQTLGQGPEFLTYFQNEAQLEKSRLLSDRFSAERPKGSFSTLEIQRTEQGDSAMYLCASSFLGKTNEKLFFGSGTQLSVL.

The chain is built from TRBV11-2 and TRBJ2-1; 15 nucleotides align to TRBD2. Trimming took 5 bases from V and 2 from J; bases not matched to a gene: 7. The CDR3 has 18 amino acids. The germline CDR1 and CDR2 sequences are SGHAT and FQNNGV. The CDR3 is CASSRGLAGGETYNEQFF. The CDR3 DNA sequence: TGTGCCAGCAGCCGGGGACTAGCGGGGGGCGAGACCTACAATGAGCAGTTCTTC.

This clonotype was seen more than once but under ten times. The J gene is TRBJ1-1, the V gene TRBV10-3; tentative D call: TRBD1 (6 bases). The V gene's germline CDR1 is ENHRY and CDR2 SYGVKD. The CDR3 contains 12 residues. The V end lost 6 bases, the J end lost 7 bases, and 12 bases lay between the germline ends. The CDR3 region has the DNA TGTGCCATCAGACAGGGTTCGAGTGAAGCTTTCTTT. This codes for CAIRQGSSEAFF.

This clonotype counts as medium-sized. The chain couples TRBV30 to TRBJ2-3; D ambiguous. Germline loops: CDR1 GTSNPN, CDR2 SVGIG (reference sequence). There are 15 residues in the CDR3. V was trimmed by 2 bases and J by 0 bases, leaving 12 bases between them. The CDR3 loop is CAWSLIKGSTDTQYF. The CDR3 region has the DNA TGTGCCTGGAGTCTCATTAAAGGGAGCACAGATACGCAGTATTTT.

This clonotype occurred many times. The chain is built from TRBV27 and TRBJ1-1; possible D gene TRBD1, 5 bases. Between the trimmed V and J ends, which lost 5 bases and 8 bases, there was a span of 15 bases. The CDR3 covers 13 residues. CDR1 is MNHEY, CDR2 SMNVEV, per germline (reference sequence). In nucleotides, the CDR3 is TGTGCCAGCAGTCCCCGGGGACTTTCAGAAGCTTTCTTT. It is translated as CASSPRGLSEAFF.

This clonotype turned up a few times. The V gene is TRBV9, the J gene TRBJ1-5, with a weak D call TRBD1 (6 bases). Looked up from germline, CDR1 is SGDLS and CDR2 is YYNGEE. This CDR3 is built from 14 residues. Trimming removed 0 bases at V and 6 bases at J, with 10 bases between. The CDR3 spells CASSVGTAFQPQHF. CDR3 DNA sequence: TGTGCCAGCAGCGTAGGGACAGCGTTTCAGCCCCAGCATTTT.

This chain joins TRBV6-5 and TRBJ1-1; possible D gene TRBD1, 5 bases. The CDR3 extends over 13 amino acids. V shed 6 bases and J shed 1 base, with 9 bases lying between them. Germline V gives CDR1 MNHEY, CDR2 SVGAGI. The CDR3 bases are TGTGCCAGCAGAACCACAGGGAACACTGAAGCTTTCTTT. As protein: CASRTTGNTEAFF.

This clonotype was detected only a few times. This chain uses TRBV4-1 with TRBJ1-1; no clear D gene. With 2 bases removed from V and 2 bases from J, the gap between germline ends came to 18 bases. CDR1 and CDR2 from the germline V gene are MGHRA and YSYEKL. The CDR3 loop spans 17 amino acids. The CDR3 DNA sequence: TGCGCCAGCAGCCAATATTTCGCAGGCAAGGCCAACACTGAAGCTTTCTTT. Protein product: CASSQYFAGKANTEAFF.

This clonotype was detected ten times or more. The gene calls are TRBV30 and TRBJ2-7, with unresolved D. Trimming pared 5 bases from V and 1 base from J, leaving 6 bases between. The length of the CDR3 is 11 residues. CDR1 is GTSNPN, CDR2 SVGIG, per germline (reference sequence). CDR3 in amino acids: CAWQASYEQYF. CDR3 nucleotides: TGTGCCTGGCAGGCGTCCTACGAGCAGTACTTC.